This T cell receptor (beta chain) was sequenced during a study of cytomegalovirus exposure and HLA in healthy donors. The length of the CDR3 is 15 residues. Germline V gives CDR1 SGHRS, CDR2 YFSETQ. V lost 5 bases, J lost 5 bases, and 17 bases lay in between. In this sample, this clone turned up a few times. Both 60 Vbeta primers and 13 Jbeta primers went into the PCR. Produced via immunoSEQ multiplex PCR; TCRdb's table is partial and in-frame only. The sample has about 160,000 clones; roughly 81% are singletons. Input material: PBMCs. The TCR comes from a woman aged 45-60 years in good health and CMV-seronegative. The rearrangement uses TRBV5-1 and TRBJ1-5, with D maybe TRBD1 (6 bases). The CDR3 region has the DNA TGCGCCAGCAGTCTTACAGGGAGTGAGGATCAGCCCCAGCATTTT. It specifies CASSLTGSEDQPQHF.